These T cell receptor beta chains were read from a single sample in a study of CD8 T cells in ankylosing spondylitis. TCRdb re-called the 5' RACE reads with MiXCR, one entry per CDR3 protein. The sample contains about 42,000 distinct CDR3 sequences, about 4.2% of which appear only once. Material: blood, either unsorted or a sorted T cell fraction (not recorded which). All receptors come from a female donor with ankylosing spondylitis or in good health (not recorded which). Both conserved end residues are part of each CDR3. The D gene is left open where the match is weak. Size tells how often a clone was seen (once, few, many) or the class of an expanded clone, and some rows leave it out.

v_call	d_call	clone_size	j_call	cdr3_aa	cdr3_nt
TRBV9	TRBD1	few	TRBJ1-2	CASSGKDRGSYGYTF	TGTGCCAGCAGCGGAAAGGACAGGGGAAGCTATGGCTACACCTTC
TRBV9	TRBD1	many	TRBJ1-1	CASSATGAEAFF	TGTGCCAGCAGCGCGACAGGGGCGGAAGCTTTCTTT
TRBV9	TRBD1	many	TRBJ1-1	CASSVFSGGTEAFF	TGTGCCAGCAGCGTATTTTCAGGGGGCACTGAAGCTTTCTTT
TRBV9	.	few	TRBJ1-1	CASSADQIETEAFF	TGTGCCAGCAGCGCCGACCAGATTGAGACTGAAGCTTTCTTT
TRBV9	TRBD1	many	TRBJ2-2	CASSATGGTGELFF	TGTGCCAGCAGCGCGACAGGGGGCACCGGGGAGCTGTTTTTT
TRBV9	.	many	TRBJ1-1	CASSGQLGFGEAFF	TGTGCCAGCAGCGGCCAACTGGGGTTCGGTGAAGCTTTCTTT
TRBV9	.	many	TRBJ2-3	CASSVGSVGLRGTDTQYF	TGTGCCAGCAGCGTAGGGTCTGTGGGGCTCAGGGGCACAGATACGCAGTATTTT
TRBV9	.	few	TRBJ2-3	CASSVVSSDTQYF	TGTGCCAGCAGCGTAGTATCCTCAGATACGCAGTATTTT
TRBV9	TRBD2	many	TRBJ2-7	CASSRGLAGPATYEQYF	TGTGCCAGCAGCAGGGGACTAGCGGGGCCTGCCACCTACGAGCAGTACTTC
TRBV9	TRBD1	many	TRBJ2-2	CASSGPGQTNTGELFF	TGTGCCAGCAGCGGTCCGGGACAGACGAACACCGGGGAGCTGTTTTTT
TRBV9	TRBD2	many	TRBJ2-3	CASSANRGRADTQYF	TGTGCCAGCAGCGCGAACCGGGGGAGGGCAGATACGCAGTATTTT
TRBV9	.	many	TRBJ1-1	CASSVGRPGMTNTEAFF	TGTGCCAGCAGCGTAGGTAGGCCCGGCATGACGAACACTGAAGCTTTCTTT
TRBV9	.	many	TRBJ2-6	CASSVTPLPGSNSGANVLTF	TGTGCCAGCAGCGTAACCCCCCTCCCTGGGTCCAACTCTGGGGCCAACGTCCTGACTTTC
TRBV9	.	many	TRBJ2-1	CASSVESRVAGLFEQFF	TGTGCCAGCAGCGTAGAGTCCCGGGTGGCAGGGTTGTTTGAGCAGTTCTTC
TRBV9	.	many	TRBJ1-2	CASSVDGGYGYTF	TGTGCCAGCAGCGTAGACGGGGGGTATGGCTACACCTTC
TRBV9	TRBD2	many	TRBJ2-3	CASSTHNPRESGASSDTQYF	TGTGCCAGCAGCACCCATAATCCGAGAGAAAGCGGGGCCTCTTCAGATACGCAGTATTTT
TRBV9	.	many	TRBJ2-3	CASSPRQFTDTQYF	TGTGCCAGCAGCCCCCGACAGTTCACAGATACGCAGTATTTT
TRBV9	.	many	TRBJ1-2	CASSHSPDRGYTF	TGTGCCAGCAGCCACAGCCCGGACCGCGGCTACACCTTC
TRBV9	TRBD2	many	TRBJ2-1	CASSVGGGGEQFF	TGTGCCAGCAGCGTAGGCGGGGGGGGTGAGCAGTTCTTC
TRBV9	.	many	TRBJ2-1	CASSLWDNEQFF	TGTGCCAGCAGCCTTTGGGACAATGAGCAGTTCTTC
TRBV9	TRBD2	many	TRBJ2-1	CASSVDSGARYNEQFF	TGTGCCAGCAGCGTAGATAGCGGGGCTCGCTACAATGAGCAGTTCTTC
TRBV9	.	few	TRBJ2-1	CASSVEVGGSYNEQFF	TGTGCCAGCAGCGTAGAGGTAGGGGGATCCTACAATGAGCAGTTCTTC
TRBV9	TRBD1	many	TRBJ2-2	CASSVVGTGVTGELFF	TGTGCCAGCAGCGTAGTAGGGACAGGGGTTACCGGGGAGCTGTTTTTT
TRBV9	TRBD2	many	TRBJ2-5	CASSVGGGGAVVTQYF	TGTGCCAGCAGCGTAGGTGGCGGGGGGGCGGTCGTGACCCAGTACTTC
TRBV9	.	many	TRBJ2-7	CASSARDSPWEQYF	TGTGCCAGCAGCGCCCGGGACTCCCCCTGGGAGCAGTACTTC
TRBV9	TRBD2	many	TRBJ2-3	CASSVVGAGETQYF	TGTGCCAGCAGCGTAGTTGGAGCGGGGGAGACGCAGTATTTT
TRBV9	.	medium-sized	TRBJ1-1	CASSLNTGARAFF	TGTGCCAGCAGCCTAAATACCGGGGCTCGGGCTTTCTTT
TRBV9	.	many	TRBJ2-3	CASSALSTDTQYF	TGTGCCAGCAGTGCCCTAAGCACAGATACGCAGTATTTT
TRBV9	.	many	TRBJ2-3	CASSVVGWETDTQYF	TGTGCCAGCAGCGTAGTTGGTTGGGAAACAGATACGCAGTATTTT
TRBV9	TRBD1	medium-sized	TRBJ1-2	CASSVDHRGDYGYTF	TGTGCCAGCAGCGTAGATCACAGGGGCGACTATGGCTACACCTTC
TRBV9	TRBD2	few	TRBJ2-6	CASSVSPEVAGGSGANVLTF	TGTGCCAGCAGCGTTAGCCCGGAGGTAGCGGGTGGCTCTGGGGCCAACGTCCTGACTTTC
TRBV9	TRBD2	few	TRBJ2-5	CASSVRSGGAGTQYF	TGTGCCAGCAGCGTACGTAGCGGGGGGGCTGGGACCCAGTACTTC
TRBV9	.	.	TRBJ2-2	CASSPSGTGELFF	TGTGCCAGCAGCCCATCGGGGACCGGGGAGCTGTTTTTT
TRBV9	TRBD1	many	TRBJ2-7	CASSVARQGGEQYF	TGTGCCAGCAGCGTAGCCAGACAGGGGGGCGAGCAGTACTTC
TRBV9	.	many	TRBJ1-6	CASSETGGVSPLHF	TGTGCCAGCAGCGAGACGGGGGGGGTTTCACCCCTCCACTTT
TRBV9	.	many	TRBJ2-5	CASSRQAPQETQYF	TGTGCCAGCAGCCGACAGGCCCCCCAAGAGACCCAGTACTTC
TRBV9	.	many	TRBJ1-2	CASSAVGRDGYGYTF	TGTGCCAGCAGCGCCGTGGGACGGGACGGCTATGGCTACACCTTC
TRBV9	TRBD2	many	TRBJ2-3	CASSDGTSDTQYF	TGTGCCAGCAGCGATGGGACTAGCGATACGCAGTATTTT
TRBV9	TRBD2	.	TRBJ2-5	CASSVGLGGGAMETQYF	TGTGCCAGCAGCGTAGGTCTGGGCGGGGGGGCCATGGAGACCCAGTACTTC
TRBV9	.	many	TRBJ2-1	CASSVDHVPYNEQFF	TGTGCCAGCAGCGTAGACCATGTTCCTTACAATGAGCAGTTCTTC
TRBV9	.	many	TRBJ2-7	CASSVAGGTSYEQYF	TGTGCCAGCAGCGTAGCTGGCGGCACCTCCTACGAGCAGTACTTC